This entry lists 23 T cell receptor beta chains sequenced from one sample in a study of blood T cell repertoires in COVID-19. Produced via immunoSEQ multiplex PCR; TCRdb's table is partial and in-frame only. The table has 150,000 to 170,000 clones, 65% to 90% seen once. The source material was peripheral blood. The receptor set was obtained from a woman in her sixties or seventies with COVID-19, enrolled during active disease.

This chain links TRBV7-2 with TRBJ1-2, with 8 bases lining up with TRBD1. The CDR3 consists of 14 residues. In germline, CDR1 is SGHTA, CDR2 FQGNSA. The junction had 1 base not matched to a gene; V was cut back by 2 bases and J by 2 bases. The CDR3 region has the DNA TGTGCCAGCAGCTTAAACAGGGGGAACTATGGCTACACCTTC. Protein sequence: CASSLNRGNYGYTF.

V usage is TRBV6-5 and J usage is TRBJ2-7; the D is unclear. CDR3 size: 15 residues. The germline V gene has CDR1 MNHEY and CDR2 SVGAGI. The V end was cut by 4 bases, the J end by 2 bases, with 15 bases between. The CDR3 reads CASSSRGTWPYEQYF. CDR3 DNA: TGTGCCAGCAGTTCCCGCGGAACTTGGCCCTACGAGCAGTACTTC.

The chain links TRBV7-3 to TRBJ2-1, with 7 positions matching TRBD1. Germline V gene data show CDR1 as SGHTA and CDR2 as FQGTGA. CDR3 size: 15 residues. V lost 5 bases and J lost 8; bases outside the gene matches: 12. The CDR3 DNA reads TGTGCCAGCAGCACCCGGCAGGGGGTTCGTCATGAGCAGTTCTTC. It specifies CASSTRQGVRHEQFF.

The chain carries TRBV7-2 and TRBJ2-1; TRBD2 aligns across 8 bases. Trimming removed 5 bases from V and 3 bases from J; junction bases left unmatched: 6. The CDR3 extends over 15 amino acids. Germline values: CDR1 SGHTA, CDR2 FQGNSA. DNA of the CDR3: TGTGCCAGCAGCCTCGGACTAGCCGTCTACAATGAGCAGTTCTTC. Translated, it gives CASSLGLAVYNEQFF.

This chain connects TRBV9 to TRBJ2-7; 8 bases line up with TRBD1. With 2 bases clipped from V and 3 bases from J, the junction kept 1 base outside the gene matches. Germline V gene sequence: CDR1 SGDLS, CDR2 YYNGEE. The length of the CDR3 is 13 residues. The CDR3 DNA sequence: TGTGCCAGCAGCGTGGGACAGGACTACGAGCAGTACTTC. This codes for CASSVGQDYEQYF.

The J gene is TRBJ1-6, the V gene TRBV27; 8 positions agree with TRBD1. Germline V lookup: CDR1 MNHEY, CDR2 SMNVEV (reference sequence). The CDR3 length is 15 residues. Trimming at V came to 4 bases and at J to 10 bases, leaving 9 bases not matched to a gene. CDR3 sequence reads: CASSSETGVGSPLHF. CDR3 in DNA: TGTGCCAGCAGTTCCGAGACAGGGGTAGGGTCACCCCTCCACTTT.

The chain employs TRBV7-3 and TRBJ2-1, with 14 bases lining up with TRBD2. Germline V gene lookup returns CDR1 SGHTA and CDR2 FQGTGA. CDR3 length: 19 residues. V shed 0 bases, J shed 9 bases, and the junction held 13 bases outside the gene matches. This CDR3 is CASSLTRTGLAGDLGEQFF. Here the CDR3 DNA reads TGTGCCAGCAGCTTAACGAGGACGGGACTAGCGGGAGATTTGGGTGAGCAGTTCTTC.

This sequence joins TRBV9 and TRBJ2-6; D might be TRBD1 (5 bases). The V and J ends lost 4 bases and 0 bases respectively, with 26 bases between them. CDR3 length equals 21 residues. From germline, CDR1 is SGDLS and CDR2 YYNGEE. In DNA form, the CDR3 reads TGTGCCAGCAGCTTAACCACCCTCATTGACAGAGTTTACTCTGGGGCCAACGTCCTGACTTTC. Amino acids: CASSLTTLIDRVYSGANVLTF.

The V and J genes are TRBV5-1 and TRBJ2-1; tentatively, D is TRBD1 (6 bases). This CDR3 spans 16 amino acids. With 2 bases removed from V and 6 bases from J, the gap between germline ends came to 18 bases. Germline V gene sequence: CDR1 SGHRS, CDR2 YFSETQ. This CDR3 is CASSFGQLPKGNEQFF. CDR3 bases: TGCGCCAGCAGCTTCGGACAGCTCCCAAAGGGCAATGAGCAGTTCTTC.

As regards this clone: Within the sample, other DNA sequences also encode this same CDR3. The CDR3 region is CASSRDRVNSPLHF. The CDR3 bases are TGCGCCAGCAGCAGAGACAGGGTTAATTCACCCCTCCACTTT. This chain uses TRBV5-1 with TRBJ1-6; 7 nucleotides match TRBD1. With 4 bases clipped from V and 6 bases from J, the junction kept 4 bases outside the gene matches. Germline CDR1 reads SGHRS; CDR2 reads YFSETQ. The CDR3 loop spans 14 amino acids.

The chain joins TRBV6-2 or TRBV6-3 to TRBJ1-6; possible D gene TRBD1, 6 bases. From germline, CDR1 is MNHEY and CDR2 SVGEGT. This CDR3 contains 17 residues. V lost 4 bases and J lost 7, with 20 bases in between. The CDR3 spells CASSSTAGAHTNSPLHF. In nucleotides, the CDR3 is TGTGCCAGCAGTTCCACCGCAGGGGCCCACACCAATTCACCCCTCCACTTT.

Comments on this clone: The junction does not match germline at one end; this may be a read error. This rearrangement joins TRBV6-2 or TRBV6-3 to TRBJ1-1; no definite D call. There are 11 residues in the CDR3. Germline V gene sequence: CDR1 MNHEY, CDR2 SVGEGT. This chain's CDR3 is CASSSYTEAFF. In nucleotides, the CDR3 is TGTGCCAGCAGTTCTTACACAGAAGCTTTCTTT.

The gene calls are TRBV11-2 and TRBJ2-5; 7 bases line up with TRBD2. J lost 2 bases, V lost 5 bases, and 14 bases had no gene match. The CDR3 runs to 17 residues. Germline lookup yields CDR1 SGHAT and CDR2 FQNNGV. The CDR3 nucleotides are TGTGCCAGCAGCACCCGGGGGAAGGCGGGGGATCAAGAGACCCAGTACTTC. This codes for CASSTRGKAGDQETQYF.

The rearrangement joins TRBV18 to TRBJ2-1, with D maybe TRBD2 (6 bases). Germline-derived CDR1 and CDR2 are KGHSH and LQKENI. This CDR3 has 16 residues. Trimming took off 2 bases at V and 4 bases at J, with 15 bases between the two ends. CDR3 loop: CASSPGFGGKYNEQFF. The CDR3 DNA reads as TGTGCCAGCTCACCAGGCTTCGGGGGAAAGTACAATGAGCAGTTCTTC. Drawing the rest from reference TRBV18 and TRBJ2-1, the complete variable domain is NAGVMQNPRHLVRRRGQEARLRCSPMKGHSHVYWYRQLPEEGLKFMVYLQKENIIDESGMPKERFSAEFPKEGPSILRIQQVVRGDSAAYFCASSPGFGGKYNEQFFGPGTRLTVL.

V is TRBV30 and J is TRBJ1-1; the D gene is possibly TRBD1 (5 bases). The V and J ends lost 0 bases and 11 bases respectively, with 19 bases between them. CDR1 is GTSNPN and CDR2 is SVGIG in the germline V gene (reference sequence). The CDR3 is 14 residues long. Written as DNA, the CDR3 is TGTGCCTGGAGTGTCGGGGGGATTATCTCAGGGGCTTTCTTT. It is translated as CAWSVGGIISGAFF.

This clone was picked up one time. The chain joins TRBV2 to TRBJ2-5; TRBD2 matches at 8 bases. The junction had 11 bases not matched to a gene; V was cut back by 8 bases and J by 3 bases. This CDR3 comprises 15 residues. CDR1 and CDR2 (germline): SNHLY, FYNNEI. The CDR3 protein is CASCGAGAFEETQYF. The CDR3 nucleotides read TGTGCCAGCTGCGGAGCGGGAGCCTTCGAAGAGACCCAGTACTTC. Based on the CDR3 plus reference TRBV2 and TRBJ2-5, the full variable domain is EPEVTQTPSHQVTQMGQEVILRCVPISNHLYFYWYRQILGQKVEFLVSFYNNEISEKSEIFDDQFSVERPDGSNFTLKIRSTKLEDSAMYFCASCGAGAFEETQYFGPGTRLLVL.

The chain couples TRBV4-2 to TRBJ2-3; tentative D call: TRBD2 (6 bases). V shed 0 bases and J shed 10 bases, with 17 bases lying between them. Germline loops: CDR1 LGHNA, CDR2 YNFKEQ. This CDR3 region has 15 residues. CDR3 sequence: CASSQDAEGRYPQYF. Here the CDR3 DNA reads TGTGCCAGCAGCCAAGACGCGGAGGGGCGGTATCCGCAGTATTTT.

The chain couples TRBV10-3 to TRBJ1-1; no definite D call. Trimming shortened V by 4 bases and J by 5 bases, and 11 bases separated the two germline ends. This CDR3 has 13 residues. CDR1 ENHRY and CDR2 SYGVKD come from the germline V gene. DNA for the CDR3: TGTGCCATCAGTGTTTCAGGAGGAACTGAAGCTTTCTTT. Translated: CAISVSGGTEAFF.

This clone was seen only a few times. The V gene is TRBV15, the J gene TRBJ1-1; D ambiguous. V was trimmed by 1 base and J by 3 bases, leaving 12 bases between them. Germline values: CDR1 LNHNV, CDR2 YYDKDF (reference sequence). The CDR3 spans 15 residues. In DNA, the CDR3 is TGTGCCACCAGCAGAGGAGGCAGATCTTACACTGAAGCTTTCTTT. Amino acid sequence: CATSRGGRSYTEAFF.

This clone was counted a single time. The chain employs TRBV18 and TRBJ1-1; tentatively, D is TRBD1 (6 bases). CDR3 length: 13 amino acids. In germline, CDR1 is KGHSH, CDR2 LQKENI. The V gene lost 2 bases and the J gene lost 8 bases, with 12 bases spanning the gap. The CDR3 is CASSPGGASEAFF. The CDR3 coding sequence is TGTGCCAGCTCACCAGGGGGCGCCTCAGAAGCTTTCTTT.

CDR3 DNA sequence: TGCGCCAGCCAACAGGGGGGAGGGGCCAACGTCCTGACTTTC. Translating gives CASQQGGGANVLTF. The rearrangement links TRBV5-1 to TRBJ2-6; TRBD1 matches at 8 bases. From germline, CDR1 is SGHRS and CDR2 YFSETQ. V dropped 7 bases and J dropped 4; count of bases not matched to a gene: 4. The CDR3 sequence is 14 residues long.

This clone was seen only once. The J gene is TRBJ2-2, the V gene TRBV9; D gene uncertain. Trimming pared 0 bases from V and 1 base from J, leaving 10 bases between. The length of the CDR3 is 16 residues. Germline lookup yields CDR1 SGDLS and CDR2 YYNGEE. The CDR3 spells CASSVVSTRNTGELFF. The CDR3 bases are TGTGCCAGCAGCGTAGTTTCGACAAGGAACACCGGGGAGCTGTTTTTT.

V is TRBV25-1 and J is TRBJ1-2, with 7 bases fitting TRBD1. The CDR3 covers 13 residues. Germline lookup yields CDR1 MGHDK and CDR2 SYGVNS. V lost 6 bases, J lost 4 bases, and 5 bases stayed unmatched. As DNA, the CDR3 is TGTGCCAGCAGAGACAGGGCTGGCTATGGCTACACCTTC. Translated: CASRDRAGYGYTF.